Given below is one T cell receptor (beta chain) in context. Its antigen is not known. The sample belongs to a study of cytomegalovirus exposure and HLA in healthy donors. Overall study results and limits: A missense DCLRE1C variant was associated with V- and J-gene trimming of TCR beta chains in a later analysis, and an independent cohort replicated the association.

Germline CDR1 reads SGHAT; CDR2 reads FQNNGV. V was trimmed by 6 bases and J by 2 bases, leaving 13 bases between them. The CDR3 is 15 residues long. 60 Vbeta and 13 Jbeta primers were used in PCR. The repertoire was sequenced with immunoSEQ multiplex PCR; TCRdb's copy has only in-frame clones and lacks some. Its table lists approximately 38,000 clones. This TCR was sampled from a human donor in good health. The rearrangement uses TRBV11-2 and TRBJ1-4, with TRBD1 as a possible D gene (6 bases). The specimen sequenced was PBMCs. In nucleotides, the CDR3 is TGTGCCAGCAGGTTACAGGGAGGGACTAATGAAAAACTGTTTTTT. This translates into CASRLQGGTNEKLFF.